A selection of T cell receptor beta chains follows, all from one sample in a study of T cell changes during pregnancy in multiple sclerosis. Using immunoSEQ multiplex PCR, the repertoire was profiled, and TCRdb retains in-frame clones only, with some absent. The table has tens of thousands of clones, 91% seen once. Source: peripheral blood, taken after pregnancy. Receptor source: a female donor in good health, enrolled as a control in a pregnancy study. The CDR3 runs from the conserved cysteine through the conserved F or W. Each record gives: V gene, D gene, J gene, clone size, CDR3 length, CDR3 DNA, CDR3 protein. A D gene is named only where the DNA matches it firmly. The size field is filled for only some rows; it gives once, few, many or a size class.

>TRBV6-5|TRBD2|TRBJ2-5|once|14
TGTGCCAGCAGTCAGGCGGGGGGGGAAGAGACCCAGTACTTC
CASSQAGGEETQYF
>TRBV30|NA|TRBJ1-4|NA|12
TGTGCCTGGAGTGTACTTGATGAAAAACTGTTTTTT
CAWSVLDEKLFF
>TRBV27|TRBD1|TRBJ1-6|few|14
TGTGCCAGCAGTCCCGGACAGGGTGTCTCACCCCTCCACTTT
CASSPGQGVSPLHF
>TRBV7-2|TRBD2|TRBJ2-5|NA|15
TGTGCCAGCAGCCTCCCGGGACTAGCCCAAGAGACCCAGTACTTC
CASSLPGLAQETQYF
>TRBV5-1|NA|TRBJ2-2|NA|13
TGCGCCAGCAGCTTGGGGCTGTCCGGGGAGCTGTTTTTT
CASSLGLSGELFF
>TRBV4-2|TRBD1|TRBJ2-1|NA|13
TGTGCCAGCAGCCCCCACAGGGGAAATGAGCAGTTCTTC
CASSPHRGNEQFF
>TRBV7-9|NA|TRBJ1-2|NA|13
TGTGCCAGCACCAAAGAGCGGGTTTATGGCTACACCTTC
CASTKERVYGYTF
>TRBV15|NA|TRBJ1-5|NA|17
TGTGCCACCAGCAGGTGGGCAGGGGCTTCTCTGGATCAGCCCCAGCATTTT
CATSRWAGASLDQPQHF
>TRBV19|TRBD1|TRBJ2-1|NA|15
TGTGCCAGTAGACCCCCGGGGACAGGGGTGAGTGAGCAGTTCTTC
CASRPPGTGVSEQFF
>TRBV29-1|NA|TRBJ1-1|NA|12
TGCAGCGTTGTCAGGGGGAACACTGAAGCTTTCTTT
CSVVRGNTEAFF
>TRBV28|TRBD2|TRBJ2-7|NA|16
TGTGCCAGCAGTTCCCGACCGCGGCGGGGGAATTACGAGCAGTACTTC
CASSSRPRRGNYEQYF
>TRBV2|NA|TRBJ1-3|few|11
TGTGCCACCCCCCGGGGAAACACCATATATTTT
CATPRGNTIYF
>TRBV12-5|NA|TRBJ2-1|NA|12
TGTGCTAGCTCGGGCAGGGCAGATGAGCAGTTCTTC
CASSGRADEQFF
>TRBV9|TRBD2|TRBJ2-2|once|15
TGTGCCAGCAGGCGGACTAGCATGAACACCGGGGAGCTGTTTTTT
CASRRTSMNTGELFF
>TRBV9|NA|TRBJ2-2|NA|16
TGTGCCAGCAGCGTAGATCCAGGGATTAGGGCCGGGGAGCTGTTTTTT
CASSVDPGIRAGELFF
>TRBV14|NA|TRBJ2-7|NA|16
TGTGCCAGCAGCCCTCCTACGGGGCAGGGGAGCTACGAGCAGTACTTC
CASSPPTGQGSYEQYF
>TRBV7-2|NA|TRBJ2-3|NA|15
TGTGCCAGCAGCCCGGAGGGCCTTGGCACAGATACGCAGTATTTT
CASSPEGLGTDTQYF
>TRBV18|NA|TRBJ1-6|NA|14
TGTGCCAGCTCACCACGCGCAATTGATTCACCCCTCCACTTT
CASSPRAIDSPLHF
>TRBV11-3|TRBD1|TRBJ2-2|NA|18
TGTGCCAGCAGCAACCCGGGACAGGGGGCCTCGAACACCGGGGAGCTGTTTTTT
CASSNPGQGASNTGELFF
>TRBV29-1|NA|TRBJ2-7|NA|12
TGCAGCGTTGAACGCCAGGGGCCGGGGCAGTACTTC
CSVERQGPGQYF
>TRBV9|TRBD2|TRBJ2-3|NA|16
TGTGCCAGCAGCGTAGTCGGGGGGGGGCCTGGTGATACGCAGTATTTT
CASSVVGGGPGDTQYF
>TRBV6-5|NA|TRBJ1-6|NA|14
TGTGCCAGCAGCTACGGGGAGGCGGTTTCACCCCTCCACTTT
CASSYGEAVSPLHF
>TRBV15|NA|TRBJ1-1|NA|14
TGTGCCACCAGCTCTTCCCCGTACATCTCTGAAGCTTTCTTT
CATSSSPYISEAFF
>TRBV9|NA|TRBJ1-3|NA|14
TGTGCCAGCAGTAGAGGGGGTCTTGGGGACACCATATATTTT
CASSRGGLGDTIYF
>TRBV27|TRBD2|TRBJ2-7|NA|16
TGTGCCAGCAAGCCTAGCGGGCGAAGCCACTCCTACGAGCAGTACTTC
CASKPSGRSHSYEQYF
>TRBV6-5|TRBD1|TRBJ1-1|NA|12
TGTGCCAGCAGTCCCAACAGGGGGGGAGCTTTCTTT
CASSPNRGGAFF
>TRBV11-3|NA|TRBJ1-5|NA|14
TGTGCCAGCAGCTCTACGGGAGCGAATCAGCCCCAGCATTTT
CASSSTGANQPQHF
>TRBV11-2|NA|TRBJ1-2|NA|15
TGTGCCAGCAGCCTGGGATTCGTGGGAGAGTATGGCTACACCTTC
CASSLGFVGEYGYTF
>TRBV7-2|TRBD2|TRBJ2-2|NA|16
TGTGCCAGCAGCTCGGGACTAGCGGGGGGGCCCGGGGAGCTGTTTTTT
CASSSGLAGGPGELFF
>TRBV19|NA|TRBJ1-5|few|17
TGTGCCAGTAGTACCCTACAGGGAAGTAATAGCAATCAGCCCCAGCATTTT
CASSTLQGSNSNQPQHF
>TRBV29-1|NA|TRBJ1-2|NA|13
TGCAGCGTTGACCCGGACAGAAACTATGGCTACACCTTC
CSVDPDRNYGYTF